This record looks at one TCR beta chain sequence and its context. Its antigen is still unknown. V lost 0 bases, J lost 7 bases, and 7 bases lay in between. This CDR3 is 13 amino acids long. Germline CDR1 and CDR2: ENHRY and SYGVKD. This sample is part of a study of blood T cells in healthy people across ages. The second PCR ran about 6 to 11 cycles with a sample-barcoded 5' primer and J-beta primers. Via MiXCR, TCRdb re-called the 5' RACE reads, giving one row per CDR3 protein. The repertoire holds some 1.8 million distinct CDR3 sequences, with 30% to 40% as singletons. General study points: Researchers said unsorted PBMCs prevented a conclusive naive versus antigen-experienced comparison.

The specimen was blood. This sequence originates from a human donor in good health. The chain has TRBV10-3 and TRBJ1-5; D not resolved. The CDR3 coding sequence is TGTGCCATCAGTGAGTCGCGGGGACAGCCCCAGCATTTT. It yields the protein CAISESRGQPQHF.